This TCR beta chain was sequenced during a study of blood T cell repertoires in COVID-19. CDR3 size: 17 residues. Germline CDR1 SEHNR, CDR2 FQNEAQ (reference sequence). Trimming cost V 0 bases and J 3 bases; bases outside gene matches: 11. Assay used: immunoSEQ multiplex PCR; TCRdb lists only in-frame clones, some missing. Of about 140,000 clones listed, almost 90% are singletons. The clonotype was recovered from a man between 45 and 60 years old with active or convalescent COVID-19. The V gene is TRBV7-9, the J gene TRBJ2-7; 7 bases match TRBD2. Input material: peripheral blood. CDR3 sequence (DNA): TGTGCCAGCAGCTTAGCGCCAGTTTCGGGAGGCGGCTACGAGCAGTACTTC. Protein product: CASSLAPVSGGGYEQYF.